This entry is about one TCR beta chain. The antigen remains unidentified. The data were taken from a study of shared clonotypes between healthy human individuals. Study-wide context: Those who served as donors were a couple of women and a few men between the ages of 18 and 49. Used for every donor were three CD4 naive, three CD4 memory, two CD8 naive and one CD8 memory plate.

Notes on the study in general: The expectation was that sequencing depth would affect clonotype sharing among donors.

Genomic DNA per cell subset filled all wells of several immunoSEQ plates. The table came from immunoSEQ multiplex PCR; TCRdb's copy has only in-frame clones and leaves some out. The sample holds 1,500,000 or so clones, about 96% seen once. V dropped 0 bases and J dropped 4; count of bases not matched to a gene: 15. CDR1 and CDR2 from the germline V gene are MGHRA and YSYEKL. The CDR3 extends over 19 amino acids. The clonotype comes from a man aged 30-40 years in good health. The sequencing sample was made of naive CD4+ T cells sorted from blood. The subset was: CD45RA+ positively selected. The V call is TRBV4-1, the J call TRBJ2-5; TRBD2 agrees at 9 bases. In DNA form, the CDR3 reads TGCGCCAGCAGCCAAGAACGACTAGGGATTAGCGGGAGAGGAGAGACCCAGTACTTC. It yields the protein CASSQERLGISGRGETQYF.